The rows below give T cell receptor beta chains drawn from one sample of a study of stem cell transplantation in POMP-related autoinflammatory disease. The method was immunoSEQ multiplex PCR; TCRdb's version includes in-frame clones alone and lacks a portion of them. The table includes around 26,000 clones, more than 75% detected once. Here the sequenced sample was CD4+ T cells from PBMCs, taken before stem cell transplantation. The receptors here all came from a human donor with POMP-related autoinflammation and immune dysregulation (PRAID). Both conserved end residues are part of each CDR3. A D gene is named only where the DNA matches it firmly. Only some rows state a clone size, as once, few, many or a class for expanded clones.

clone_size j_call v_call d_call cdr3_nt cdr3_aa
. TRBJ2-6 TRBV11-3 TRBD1 TGTGCCAGCAGCTCCGGGACAGGGGGTTCCAACGTCCTGACTTTC CASSSGTGGSNVLTF
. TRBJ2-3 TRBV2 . TGTGCCAGCAGGCGCATCTTTACCGGGGCTTCGGTCGCATGGGGTACGCAGTATTTT CASRRIFTGASVAWGTQYF
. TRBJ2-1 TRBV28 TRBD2 TGTGCCAGCCTAGCGGGAGGGCGGAATGAGCAGTTCTTC CASLAGGRNEQFF
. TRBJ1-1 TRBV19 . TGTGCCAGTGCCCCAATCCGGGACACTGAAGCTTTCTTT CASAPIRDTEAFF
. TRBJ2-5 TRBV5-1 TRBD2 TGCGCCAGCAGCTTGGGTCCGGGGGGGCGGCAAGAGACCCAGTACTTC CASSLGPGGRQETQYF
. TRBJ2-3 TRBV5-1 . TGCGCCAGCGACATTATGGGGAGCACAGATACGCAGTATTTT CASDIMGSTDTQYF
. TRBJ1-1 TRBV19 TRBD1 TGTGCCAGTAGTTTCACAGGGGGTAAGGTATGGATGAACACTGAAGCTTTCTTT CASSFTGGKVWMNTEAFF
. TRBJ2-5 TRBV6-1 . TGTGCCAGCACCTTGGGACGGGGCCAAGAGACCCAGTACTTC CASTLGRGQETQYF
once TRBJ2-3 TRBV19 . TGTGCCAGTAGCGGGAGAGGGCGCACAGATACGCAGTATTTT CASSGRGRTDTQYF
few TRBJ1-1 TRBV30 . TGTGCCTGGAGTGTAATGTCGGACACTGAAGCTTTCTTT CAWSVMSDTEAFF
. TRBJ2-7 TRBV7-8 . TGTGCCAGCAGCTTGAACCACAGGGAGAGGGGCTACGAGCAGTACTTC CASSLNHRERGYEQYF
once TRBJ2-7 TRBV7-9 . TGTGCCAGCAGCCGAGGGGTCGAGCAGTACTTC CASSRGVEQYF
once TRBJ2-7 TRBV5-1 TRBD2 TGCGCCAGCAGCTTAACTAGCGGGGGACCATACGAGCAGTACTTC CASSLTSGGPYEQYF
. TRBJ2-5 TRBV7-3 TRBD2 TGTGCCAGCAGCTCGGGGGGGTACCAAGAGACCCAGTACTTC CASSSGGYQETQYF
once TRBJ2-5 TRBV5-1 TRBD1 TGCGCCAGCAGCTTGGAGACAGGGTGGGAGACCCAGTACTTC CASSLETGWETQYF
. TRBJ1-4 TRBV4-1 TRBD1 TGCGCCAGCAGCCTACAGGGGAGGGTTGAAAAACTGTTTTTT CASSLQGRVEKLFF
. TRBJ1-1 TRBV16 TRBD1 TGTGCCAGCAGCCAATCGACAGGGGGGACTGAAGCTTTCTTT CASSQSTGGTEAFF
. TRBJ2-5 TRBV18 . TGTGCCAGCTCACCACCTAGAGAGACCCAGTACTTC CASSPPRETQYF
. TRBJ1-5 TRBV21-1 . TGTGCCAGCATGACCCCGACAGGGGGCCCCAATCAGCCCCAGCATTTT CASMTPTGGPNQPQHF
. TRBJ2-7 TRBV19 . TGTGCCAGTAGTGCTCCGGGGGGCCTACTGGTTGGCGAGCAGTACTTC CASSAPGGLLVGEQYF
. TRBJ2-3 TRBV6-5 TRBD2 TGTGCCAGCACCCCTTGGGGAGGGGGCACAGATACGCAGTATTTT CASTPWGGGTDTQYF
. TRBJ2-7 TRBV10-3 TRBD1 TGTGCCATCAGTGAGTCCCCACGATCGACAGGGATCGGCTACGAGCAGTACTTC CAISESPRSTGIGYEQYF
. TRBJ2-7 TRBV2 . TGTGCCACCCCAGAGCTAGCGTTCTCCTACGAGCAGTACTTC CATPELAFSYEQYF
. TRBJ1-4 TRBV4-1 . TGCGCCAGCAGCCACCCCCTCCGACGCGGAGAAAAACTGTTTTTT CASSHPLRRGEKLFF
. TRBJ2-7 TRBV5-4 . TGTGCCAGCAGCTTGGGTCTAGCTGTAACCTACGAGCAGTACTTC CASSLGLAVTYEQYF
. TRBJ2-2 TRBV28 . TGTGCCAGCAGTTTTGGCGCGAACACCGGGGAGCTGTTTTTT CASSFGANTGELFF
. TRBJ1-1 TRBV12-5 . TGTGCTAGTGGTTCCCAGGGAAACACTGAAGCTTTCTTT CASGSQGNTEAFF
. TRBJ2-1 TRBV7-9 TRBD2 TGTGCCAGCAGCTTAAGGGTAGCGGGAGACAGAAATGAGCAGTTCTTC CASSLRVAGDRNEQFF
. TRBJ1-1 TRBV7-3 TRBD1 TGTGCCAGCAGACTAGACAGGGGTAGCACTGAAGCTTTCTTT CASRLDRGSTEAFF
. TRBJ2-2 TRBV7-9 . TGTGCCAGCAGCTTGGGGATCGGGGAGCTGTTTTTT CASSLGIGELFF
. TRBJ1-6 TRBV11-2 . TGTGCCAGCAGCTTAGAAGTGGGTAATTCACCCCTCCACTTT CASSLEVGNSPLHF
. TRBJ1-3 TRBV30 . TGTGCCTGGAGCGTTCACTCTGGAAACACCATATATTTT CAWSVHSGNTIYF
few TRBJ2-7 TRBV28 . TGTGCCAGCAGTTTATTTGGCCTCCGGGGCGAGCAGTACTTC CASSLFGLRGEQYF
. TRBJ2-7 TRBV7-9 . TGTGCCAGCAGCAAAGGACAGCCGACCGAGCAGTACTTC CASSKGQPTEQYF
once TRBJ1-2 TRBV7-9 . TGTGCCAGCAGCCCCCCGGGGCCAGACTATGGCTACACCTTC CASSPPGPDYGYTF
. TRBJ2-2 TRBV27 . TGTGCCAGCAGTTTATCGGGGAACACCGGGGAGCTGTTTTTT CASSLSGNTGELFF
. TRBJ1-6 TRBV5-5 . TGTGCCAGCAGCACCCCGGACTCATCCCCCAATTCACCCCTCCACTTT CASSTPDSSPNSPLHF